One sample yielded the 14 T cell receptor beta chains listed below, sequenced in a study of shared clonotypes between healthy human individuals. Method: immunoSEQ multiplex PCR; TCRdb's copy keeps in-frame clones and lacks some. The sample holds fewer than 3 million clones; about 90% are singletons and the top ten take 0.37%. Sequencing input: naive CD4+ T cells from PBMCs. Subset denoted: CD45RA+ positively selected. These receptors were taken from a man aged 18 to 29 in good health. Some clones in this sample may be carry-over from other donors' samples.

The rearrangement links TRBV5-1 to TRBJ2-1, with unresolved D. The V and J ends lost 4 bases and 10 bases respectively, with 12 bases between them. Per germline, CDR1 SGHRS and CDR2 YFSETQ. The CDR3 loop spans 12 amino acids. CDR3 amino acids: CASSQVSGEQFF. The DNA for the CDR3 is TGCGCCAGCAGCCAGGTTTCTGGCGAGCAGTTCTTC.

This chain joins TRBV6-1 and TRBJ2-7; D possibly corresponds to TRBD2 (5 bases). CDR3 size: 15 residues. Per germline, CDR1 MNHNS and CDR2 SASEGT. V lost 6 bases, J lost 4 bases, and 19 bases lay in between. In nucleotides, the CDR3 is TGTGCCAGCAGAGCGAGGGTGGGGTCTATTTACGAGCAGTACTTC. It specifies CASRARVGSIYEQYF.

The V and J genes are TRBV25-1 and TRBJ2-1, with 9 nucleotides matching TRBD1. This CDR3 is 16 amino acids long. V was clipped by 1 base and J by 3 bases; unmatched bases: 4. CDR1 and CDR2 from the germline V gene are MGHDK and SYGVNS. For the CDR3, the DNA is TGTGCCAGCAGTGAATCTGACAGGGGGAACTACAATGAGCAGTTCTTC. Translation: CASSESDRGNYNEQFF.

The chain uses TRBV30 and TRBJ1-1; 9 positions match TRBD1. This CDR3 is built from 13 residues. After removal of 8 bases from V and 4 bases from J, the junction contained 8 bases not matched to a gene. CDR1 is GTSNPN, CDR2 SVGIG, per germline (reference sequence). The CDR3 protein is CAADRGGSTEAFF. The CDR3 nucleotides are TGTGCCGCGGACAGGGGAGGGAGCACTGAAGCTTTCTTT.

The V call is TRBV18, the J call TRBJ1-3; perhaps TRBD1 as D (5 bases). Trimming shortened V by 5 bases and J by 2 bases, and 13 bases separated the two germline ends. Per the germline V gene, CDR1 is KGHSH and CDR2 is LQKENI. This CDR3 has 15 amino acids. CDR3 DNA sequence: TGTGCCAGCTCAACCCGGGACGACGCTGGAAACACCATATATTTT. Protein sequence: CASSTRDDAGNTIYF.

This chain uses TRBV5-1 with TRBJ2-7; TRBD1 aligns across 9 bases. CDR1 and CDR2 (germline): SGHRS, YFSETQ. V was pared by 4 bases and J by 3 bases, with 11 bases of the junction left unmatched. This CDR3 comprises 16 residues. As DNA, the CDR3 is TGCGCCAGCAGCCGGGGACAGGGTACGGGGGGCTACGAGCAGTACTTC. The encoded protein is CASSRGQGTGGYEQYF.

The genes are TRBV9 and TRBJ2-4, with D tentatively TRBD1 (6 bases). Trimming left V 0 bases short and J 4 bases short, with 14 bases between. Germline loops: CDR1 SGDLS, CDR2 YYNGEE. CDR3 size: 16 residues. CDR3 region: CASSVEVGAAKNIQYF. The CDR3 nucleotides are TGTGCCAGCAGCGTAGAAGTGGGGGCAGCTAAAAACATTCAGTACTTC.

J is TRBJ2-7 and V is TRBV5-1; perhaps TRBD1 as D (8 bases). Trimming pared 3 bases from V and 5 bases from J, leaving 18 bases between. The CDR3 has 15 amino acids. Germline V gene lookup returns CDR1 SGHRS and CDR2 YFSETQ. For the CDR3, the DNA is TGCGCCAGCAGCTCCGACAGGGGAGGGCTTCACGAGCAGTACTTC. Translated, it gives CASSSDRGGLHEQYF.

The CDR3 coding sequence is TGTGCCAGCAGTTTGGAGACCCAGTACTTC. As protein: CASSLETQYF. The chain joins TRBV27 to TRBJ2-5; no clear D. Germline assignment: CDR1 MNHEY and CDR2 SMNVEV (reference sequence). This CDR3 spans 10 amino acids. The ends were cut back, 3 bases at V and 5 bases at J, with 1 base in the middle.

This clone appeared a single time. The V and J genes are TRBV5-6 and TRBJ2-7; no clear D. Deletions cut 5 bases from V and 3 bases from J, with 18 bases between. The germline gives CDR1 SGHDT, CDR2 YYEEEE. The CDR3 extends over 15 amino acids. The CDR3 bases are TGTGCCAGCAGTGGCCGAGTGACCGGAGACTACGAGCAGTACTTC. Translation: CASSGRVTGDYEQYF.

This clone was detected once. This chain links TRBV28 with TRBJ2-2; D is possibly TRBD1 or TRBD2 (5 bases each). V shed 6 bases and J shed 6 bases, with 23 bases lying between them. This CDR3 has 17 residues. Looked up from germline, CDR1 is MDHEN and CDR2 is SYDVKM. CDR3 region: CASSRRGASRVAGELFF. The DNA of the CDR3 is TGTGCCAGCAGCCGACGAGGGGCTAGTCGTGTAGCCGGGGAGCTGTTTTTT. The full variable domain, its missing parts supplied by reference TRBV28 and TRBJ2-2, is DVKVTQSSRYLVKRTGEKVFLECVQDMDHENMFWYRQDPGLGLRLIYFSYDVKMKEKGDIPEGYSVSREKKERFSLILESASTNQTSMYLCASSRRGASRVAGELFFGEGSRLTVL.

The chain is built from TRBV5-1 and TRBJ2-5; possibly TRBD1 or TRBD2 for D (5 bases each). The germline V and J ends were trimmed by 2 bases and 4 bases, with 12 bases remaining between them. The CDR3 runs 14 residues. Germline V gives CDR1 SGHRS, CDR2 YFSETQ. The CDR3 sequence: CASSFPRDGETQYF. The CDR3 nucleotides read TGCGCCAGCAGCTTCCCCAGGGACGGAGAGACCCAGTACTTC.

This chain links TRBV27 with TRBJ2-7; D unresolved. Germline V gene sequence: CDR1 MNHEY, CDR2 SMNVEV (reference sequence). The CDR3 has 13 amino acids. V was cut by 4 bases and J by 0 bases, with 7 bases left in between. The CDR3 sequence is CASSYGGSYEQYF. In DNA, the CDR3 is TGTGCCAGCAGTTACGGCGGCTCCTACGAGCAGTACTTC.

The chain has TRBV4-3 and TRBJ1-4; 9 nucleotides match TRBD1. CDR3 length: 15 amino acids. The germline V gene encodes CDR1 LGHNA and CDR2 YSLEER. J gave up 7 bases and V 3 bases, and 6 bases lay outside the gene matches. The CDR3 sequence: CASSQGGQGGEKLFF. For the CDR3, the DNA is TGCGCCAGCAGCCAGGGGGGACAGGGAGGTGAAAAACTGTTTTTT.